Listed below are T cell receptor beta chains from one sample, sequenced in a study of regulatory T cells in long-lasting Graves disease. TCRdb fed the multiplex PCR reads into MiXCR, producing one record per CDR3 protein. The table records about 540,000 distinct CDR3 sequences, 13% of them present only once. These same data were also listed under a study on T cells in Graves' hyperthyroidism and ophthalmopathy.

Material: peripheral blood mononuclear cells (PBMCs), obtained at new diagnosis, from a patient treated with antithyroid drugs. These receptors were obtained from a man younger than 45 with Graves disease. The CDR3 runs from the conserved cysteine through the conserved F or W. A D gene is named only where the DNA matches it firmly. Clone size appears in some rows only: once, few, many, or a class for an expanded clone.

v_call	clone_size	j_call	d_call	cdr3_nt	cdr3_aa
TRBV24-1	many	TRBJ1-5	-	TGTGCCACCAGCCCTGCAGGGGATGCGGATCAGCCCCAGCATTTT	CATSPAGDADQPQHF
TRBV20-1	many	TRBJ2-1	TRBD2	TGCAGTGCTAGCACAATGGGCGGGAGGGCCGGCGAGCAGTTCTTC	CSASTMGGRAGEQFF
TRBV20-1	many	TRBJ2-7	-	TGCAGTGCTAGGTGGGGGATCGGGGGCCGGGAGCAGTACTTC	CSARWGIGGREQYF
TRBV18	many	TRBJ2-1	TRBD2	TGTGCCAGCTCACCTTCTTCGTTAGCGGGGAGGAATGAGCAGTTCTTC	CASSPSSLAGRNEQFF
TRBV29-1	-	TRBJ2-5	-	TGCAGCGTTGAAGCCCGGGAGACCCAGTACTTC	CSVEARETQYF
TRBV12-3/TRBV12-4	-	TRBJ2-5	-	TGTGCCAGCAGTTTCACGGGGAAAGGAGAGACCCAGTACTTC	CASSFTGKGETQYF
TRBV5-1	few	TRBJ2-5	-	TGCGCCAGCAGCTTGGGTCAGATCCAAGAGACCCAGTACTTC	CASSLGQIQETQYF
TRBV5-1	few	TRBJ1-1	TRBD1	TGCGCCAGCAGGGTGGAACCACTATATTTTGGACAGACAGGGGTCACTGAAGCTTTCTTT	CASRVEPLYFGQTGVTEAFF
TRBV27	many	TRBJ2-7	TRBD1	TGTGCCAGCAGTTTGGGACAGGGTTTCCAAGGGCAGTACTTC	CASSLGQGFQGQYF
TRBV29-1	many	TRBJ2-7	-	TGCAGCGTCCCCGGGCCCGGACAGACCTACGGCGAGCAGTACTTC	CSVPGPGQTYGEQYF
TRBV12-3/TRBV12-4	many	TRBJ1-5	-	TGTGCCAGCAGTTTAGGGGACTACGGTGGTCAGCCCCAGCATTTT	CASSLGDYGGQPQHF